The sample holds a few counts of the clone carrying this T cell receptor (beta chain). The antigen is undetermined. CDR3 length: 16 amino acids. Germline V gives CDR1 LGHDT, CDR2 YNNKEL (reference sequence). V shed 3 bases and J shed 5 bases, with 18 bases lying between them. This record belongs to a study of spatial heterogeneity in lung cancer. Study conclusions and caveats: How many expanded intratumoral alpha and beta TCRs were present tracked the tumor mutation count, which was a count of nonsynonymous mutations.

This sample's time point: sample taken at primary tumor resection. No cell sorting; template was whole RNA from tumor, lung tissue or PBMC. TCR cDNA molecules were tagged individually, and each one carried a unique molecular identifier. TCRdb passed the 5' RACE reads through MiXCR, listing each CDR3 protein once. Here the sample spans 6,000 to 8,000 distinct CDR3 sequences, about 7% being singletons. This TCR came from a female donor with early-stage non-small cell lung cancer. The rearrangement joins TRBV3-1 to TRBJ2-3; D unresolved. The sequenced sample was lung tumor tissue, obtained at surgery. CDR3 DNA: TGTGCCAGCAGCCAGCACTTACCCCGGCAAGGAGATACGCAGTATTTT. Its protein is CASSQHLPRQGDTQYF.